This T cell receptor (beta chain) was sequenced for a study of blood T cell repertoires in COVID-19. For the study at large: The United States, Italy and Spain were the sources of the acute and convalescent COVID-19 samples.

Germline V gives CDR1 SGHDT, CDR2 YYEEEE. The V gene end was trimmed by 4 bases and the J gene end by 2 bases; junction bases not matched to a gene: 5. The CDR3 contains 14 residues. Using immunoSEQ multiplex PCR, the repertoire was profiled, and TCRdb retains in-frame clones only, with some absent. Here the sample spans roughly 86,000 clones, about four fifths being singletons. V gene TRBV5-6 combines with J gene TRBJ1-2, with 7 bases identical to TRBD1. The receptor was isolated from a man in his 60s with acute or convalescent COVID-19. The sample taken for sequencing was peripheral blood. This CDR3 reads CASSLGTVNYGYTF. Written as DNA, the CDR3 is TGTGCCAGCAGCCTAGGGACAGTCAACTATGGCTACACCTTC. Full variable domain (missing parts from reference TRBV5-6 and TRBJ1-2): DAGVTQSPTHLIKTRGQQVTLRCSPKSGHDTVSWYQQALGQGPQFIFQYYEEEERQRGNFPDRFSGHQFPNYSSELNVNALLLGDSALYLCASSLGTVNYGYTFGSGTRLTVV.